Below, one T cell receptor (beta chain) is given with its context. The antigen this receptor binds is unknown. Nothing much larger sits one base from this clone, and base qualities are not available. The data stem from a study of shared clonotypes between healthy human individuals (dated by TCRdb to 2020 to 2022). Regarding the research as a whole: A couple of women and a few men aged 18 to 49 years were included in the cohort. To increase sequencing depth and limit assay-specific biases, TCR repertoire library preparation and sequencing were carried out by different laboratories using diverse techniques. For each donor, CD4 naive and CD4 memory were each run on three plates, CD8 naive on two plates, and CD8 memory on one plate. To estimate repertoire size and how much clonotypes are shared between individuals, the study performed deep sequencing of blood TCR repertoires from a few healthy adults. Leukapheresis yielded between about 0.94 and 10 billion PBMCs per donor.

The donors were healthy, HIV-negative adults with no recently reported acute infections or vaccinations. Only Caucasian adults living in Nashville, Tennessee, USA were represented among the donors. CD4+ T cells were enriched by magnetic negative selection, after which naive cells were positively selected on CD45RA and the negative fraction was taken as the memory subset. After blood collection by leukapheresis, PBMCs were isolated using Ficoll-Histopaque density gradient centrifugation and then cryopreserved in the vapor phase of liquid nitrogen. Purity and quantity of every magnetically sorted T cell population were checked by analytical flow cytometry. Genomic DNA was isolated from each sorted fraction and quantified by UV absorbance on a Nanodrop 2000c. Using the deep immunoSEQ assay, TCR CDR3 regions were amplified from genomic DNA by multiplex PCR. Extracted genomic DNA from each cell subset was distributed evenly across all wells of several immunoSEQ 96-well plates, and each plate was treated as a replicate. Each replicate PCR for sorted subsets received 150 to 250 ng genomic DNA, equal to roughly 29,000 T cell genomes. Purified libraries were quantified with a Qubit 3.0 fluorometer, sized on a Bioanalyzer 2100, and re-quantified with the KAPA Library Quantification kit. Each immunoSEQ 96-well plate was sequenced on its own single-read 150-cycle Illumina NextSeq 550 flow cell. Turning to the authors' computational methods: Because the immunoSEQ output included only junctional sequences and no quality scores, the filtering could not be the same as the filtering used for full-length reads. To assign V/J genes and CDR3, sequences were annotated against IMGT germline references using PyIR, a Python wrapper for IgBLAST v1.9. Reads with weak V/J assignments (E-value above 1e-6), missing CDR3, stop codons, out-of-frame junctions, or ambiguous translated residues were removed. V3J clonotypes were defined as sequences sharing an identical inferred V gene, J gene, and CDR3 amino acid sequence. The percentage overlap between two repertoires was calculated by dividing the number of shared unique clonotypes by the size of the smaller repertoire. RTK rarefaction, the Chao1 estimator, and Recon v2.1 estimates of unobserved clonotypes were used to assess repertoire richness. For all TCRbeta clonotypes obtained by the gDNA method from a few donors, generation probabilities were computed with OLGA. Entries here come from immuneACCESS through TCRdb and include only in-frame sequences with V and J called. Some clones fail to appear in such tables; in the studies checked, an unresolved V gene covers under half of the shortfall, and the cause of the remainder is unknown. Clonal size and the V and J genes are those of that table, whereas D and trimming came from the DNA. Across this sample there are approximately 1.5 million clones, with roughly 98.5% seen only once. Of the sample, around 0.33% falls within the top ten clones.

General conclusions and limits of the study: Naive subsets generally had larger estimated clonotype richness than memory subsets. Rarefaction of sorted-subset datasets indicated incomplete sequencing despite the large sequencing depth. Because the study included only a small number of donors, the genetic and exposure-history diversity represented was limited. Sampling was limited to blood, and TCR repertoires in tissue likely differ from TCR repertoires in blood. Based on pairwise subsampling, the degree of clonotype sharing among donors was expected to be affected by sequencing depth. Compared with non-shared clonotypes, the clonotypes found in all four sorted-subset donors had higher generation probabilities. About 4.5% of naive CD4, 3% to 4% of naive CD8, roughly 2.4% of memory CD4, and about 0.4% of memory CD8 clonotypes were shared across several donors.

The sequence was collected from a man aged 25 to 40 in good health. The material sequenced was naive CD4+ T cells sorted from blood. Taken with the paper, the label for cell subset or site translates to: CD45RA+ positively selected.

The CDR3: CASSQAGGYNEQFF. The bases are TGCGCCAGCAGCCAAGCGGGAGGGTACAATGAGCAGTTCTTC. The rearranged segments are TRBV4-3 and TRBJ2-1; 8 junctional bases match TRBD2. The germline V gene encodes CDR1 LGHNA and CDR2 YSLEER. From cysteine to phenylalanine, the CDR3 is 14 amino acids long. Just the 42-base CDR3 DNA is kept, in frame starting at base 1. The germline V and J ends show losses of 1 base and 4 bases respectively, and no gene match explains 0 bases of the junction.